The 3 T cell receptor beta chains below all came from one sample that was sequenced in a study of blood T cell repertoires in COVID-19. Libraries were prepared by immunoSEQ multiplex PCR; TCRdb keeps only in-frame clonotypes and omits some of them. Counted here are under 450,000 clones, approximately 89% occurring once; the ten biggest clones make up around 1.3%. The sequenced sample consisted of PBMCs or T cells enriched from blood (not recorded which). These receptors came from a young man who had recovered from COVID-19.

The chain has TRBV7-2 and TRBJ2-7; TRBD2 is a possible D gene (5 bases). V lost 5 bases and J 5 bases, leaving 13 bases between the germline ends. Germline V lookup: CDR1 SGHTA, CDR2 FQGNSA. The CDR3 loop spans 13 amino acids. The CDR3 region has the DNA TGTGCCAGCAGCCGTCCGGGGAGCCACGAGCAGTACTTC. It specifies CASSRPGSHEQYF. Variable domain in full (rest from reference TRBV7-2 and TRBJ2-7): GAGVSQSPSNKVTEKGKDVELRCDPISGHTALYWYRQSLGQGLEFLIYFQGNSAPDKSGLPSDRFSAERTGGSVSTLTIQRTQQEDSAVYLCASSRPGSHEQYFGPGTRLTVT.

This chain joins TRBV9 and TRBJ2-3, with 9 bases aligning to TRBD2. The CDR3 totals 17 residues. Germline V CDR1 and CDR2: SGDLS, YYNGEE. With 4 bases clipped from V and 0 bases from J, the junction kept 9 bases outside the gene matches. The CDR3 region has the DNA TGTGCCAGCAGCCCTCACCTTAGCGGGGGAAGCACAGATACGCAGTATTTT. Protein: CASSPHLSGGSTDTQYF.

V is TRBV5-1 and J is TRBJ1-2; 9 bases line up with TRBD1. Germline V lookup: CDR1 SGHRS, CDR2 YFSETQ. V lost 4 bases and J lost 8; bases outside the gene matches: 12. The CDR3 loop spans 15 amino acids. The CDR3 region is CASSLVLGQGEGYTF. The CDR3 DNA is TGCGCCAGCAGCCTGGTATTGGGACAGGGTGAGGGCTACACCTTC.